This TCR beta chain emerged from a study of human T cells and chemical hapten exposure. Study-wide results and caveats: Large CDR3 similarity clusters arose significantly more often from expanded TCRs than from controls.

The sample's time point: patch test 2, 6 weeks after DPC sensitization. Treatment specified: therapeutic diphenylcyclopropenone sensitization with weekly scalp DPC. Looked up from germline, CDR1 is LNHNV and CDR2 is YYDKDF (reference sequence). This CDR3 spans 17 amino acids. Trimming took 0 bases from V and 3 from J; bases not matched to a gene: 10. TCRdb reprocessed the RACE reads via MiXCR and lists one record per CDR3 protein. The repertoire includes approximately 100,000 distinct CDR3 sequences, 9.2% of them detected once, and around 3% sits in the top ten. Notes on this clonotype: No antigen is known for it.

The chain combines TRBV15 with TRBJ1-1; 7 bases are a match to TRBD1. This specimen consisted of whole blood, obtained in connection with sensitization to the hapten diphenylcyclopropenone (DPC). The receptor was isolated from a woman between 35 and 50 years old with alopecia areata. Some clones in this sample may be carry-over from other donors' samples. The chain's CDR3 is CATSRDLGQLGDTEAFF. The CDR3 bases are TGTGCCACCAGCAGAGATCTGGGACAGCTAGGGGACACTGAAGCTTTCTTT.